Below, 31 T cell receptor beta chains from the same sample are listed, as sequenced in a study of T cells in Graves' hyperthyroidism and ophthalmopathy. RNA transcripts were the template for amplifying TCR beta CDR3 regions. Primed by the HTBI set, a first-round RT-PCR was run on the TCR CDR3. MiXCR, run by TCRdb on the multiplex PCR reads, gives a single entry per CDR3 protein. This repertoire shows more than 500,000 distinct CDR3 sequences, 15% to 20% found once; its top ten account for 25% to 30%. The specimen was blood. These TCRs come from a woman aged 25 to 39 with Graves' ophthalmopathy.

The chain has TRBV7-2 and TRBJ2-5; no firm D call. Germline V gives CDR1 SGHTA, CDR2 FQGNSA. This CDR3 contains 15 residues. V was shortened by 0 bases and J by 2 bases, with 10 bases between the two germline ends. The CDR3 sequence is CASSLAAATQETQYF. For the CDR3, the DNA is TGTGCCAGCAGCTTAGCGGCCGCTACACAAGAGACCCAGTACTTC.

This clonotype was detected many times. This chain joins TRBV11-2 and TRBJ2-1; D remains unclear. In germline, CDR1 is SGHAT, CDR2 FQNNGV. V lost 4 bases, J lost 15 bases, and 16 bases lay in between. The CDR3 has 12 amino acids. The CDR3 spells CASSSAFEPAFF. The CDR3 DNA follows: TGTGCCAGCAGCTCAGCCTTTGAGCCCGCGTTCTTC.

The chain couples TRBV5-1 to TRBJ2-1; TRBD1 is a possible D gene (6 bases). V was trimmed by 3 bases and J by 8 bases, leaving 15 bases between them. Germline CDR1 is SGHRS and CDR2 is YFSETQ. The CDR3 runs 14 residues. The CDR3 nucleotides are TGCGCCAGCAGCTGGCAGGGGATGTTCGATGAGCAGTTCTTC. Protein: CASSWQGMFDEQFF. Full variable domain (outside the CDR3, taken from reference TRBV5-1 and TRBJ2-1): KAGVTQTPRYLIKTRGQQVTLSCSPISGHRSVSWYQQTPGQGLQFLFEYFSETQRNKGNFPGRFSGRQFSNSRSEMNVSTLELGDSALYLCASSWQGMFDEQFFGPGTRLTVL.

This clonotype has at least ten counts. Written as DNA, the CDR3 is TGTGCCAGCACCCTGGACAGGCTTCAGTCCGAGCAGTACTTC. Protein sequence: CASTLDRLQSEQYF. The V gene is TRBV12-3 or TRBV12-4, the J gene TRBJ2-7; 7 bases line up with TRBD1. The CDR3 has 14 residues. The J segment lost 6 bases and the V segment lost 7 bases, leaving 12 bases of the junction unmatched.

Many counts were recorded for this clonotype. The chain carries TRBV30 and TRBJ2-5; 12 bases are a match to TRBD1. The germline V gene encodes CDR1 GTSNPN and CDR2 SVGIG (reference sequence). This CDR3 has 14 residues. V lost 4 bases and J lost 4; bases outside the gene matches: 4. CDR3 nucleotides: TGTGCCTGGACCGGGACAGGGGGCCTAGAGACCCAGTACTTC. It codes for CAWTGTGGLETQYF.

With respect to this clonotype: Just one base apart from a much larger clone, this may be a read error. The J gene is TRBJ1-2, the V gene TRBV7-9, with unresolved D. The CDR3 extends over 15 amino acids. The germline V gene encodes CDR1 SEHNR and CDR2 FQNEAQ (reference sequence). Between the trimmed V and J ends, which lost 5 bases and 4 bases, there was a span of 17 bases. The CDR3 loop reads CASSPTQQLGYGYTF. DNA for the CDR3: TGTGCCAGCAGCCCAACCCAACAGTTGGGCTATGGCTACACCTTC.

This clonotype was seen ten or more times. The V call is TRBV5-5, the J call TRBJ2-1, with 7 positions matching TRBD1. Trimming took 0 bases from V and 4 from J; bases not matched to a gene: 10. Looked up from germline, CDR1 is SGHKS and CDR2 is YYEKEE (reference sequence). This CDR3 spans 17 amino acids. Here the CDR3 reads CASSLVPGQDKYNEQFF. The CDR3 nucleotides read TGTGCCAGCAGCTTGGTTCCCGGACAGGACAAATACAATGAGCAGTTCTTC.

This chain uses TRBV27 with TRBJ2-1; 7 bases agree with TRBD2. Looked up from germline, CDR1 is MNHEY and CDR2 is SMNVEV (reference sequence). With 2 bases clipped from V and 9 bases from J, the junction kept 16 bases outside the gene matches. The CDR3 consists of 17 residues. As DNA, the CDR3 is TGTGCCAGCAGTTTAAGGGCTAGCGGCCCCGTCGGGGGTGAGCAGTTCTTC. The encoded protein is CASSLRASGPVGGEQFF.

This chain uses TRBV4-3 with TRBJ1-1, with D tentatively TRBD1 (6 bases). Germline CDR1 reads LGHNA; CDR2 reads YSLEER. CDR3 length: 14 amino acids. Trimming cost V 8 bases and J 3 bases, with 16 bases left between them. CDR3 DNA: TGCGCCAGCGGGTATACAGGGAGGTACACTGAAGCTTTCTTT. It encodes CASGYTGRYTEAFF.

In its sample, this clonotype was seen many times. CDR3 loop: CSANPPGVDTQYF. The DNA for the CDR3 is TGCAGTGCTAACCCCCCGGGGGTGGATACGCAGTATTTT. The V and J genes are TRBV20-1 and TRBJ2-3, with D maybe TRBD2 (6 bases). The CDR3 sequence is 13 residues long. Looked up from germline, CDR1 is DFQATT and CDR2 is SNEGSKA (reference sequence). The ends were cut back, 4 bases at V and 6 bases at J, with 14 bases in the middle.

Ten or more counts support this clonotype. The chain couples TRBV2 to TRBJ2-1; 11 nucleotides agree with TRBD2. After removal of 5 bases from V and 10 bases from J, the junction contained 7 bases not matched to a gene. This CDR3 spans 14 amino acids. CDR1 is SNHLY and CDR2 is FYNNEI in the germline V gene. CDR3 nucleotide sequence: TGTGCCAGCAGTACGACTAGCGGGGTCTTGGAGCAGTTCTTC. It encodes CASSTTSGVLEQFF.

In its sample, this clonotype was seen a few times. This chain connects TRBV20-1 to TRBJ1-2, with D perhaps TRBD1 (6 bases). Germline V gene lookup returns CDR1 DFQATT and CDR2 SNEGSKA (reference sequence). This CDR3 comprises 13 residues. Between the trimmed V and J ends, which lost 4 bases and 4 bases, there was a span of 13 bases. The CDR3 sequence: CSATRGEGYGYTF. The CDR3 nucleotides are TGCAGTGCTACCAGGGGTGAGGGCTATGGCTACACCTTC.

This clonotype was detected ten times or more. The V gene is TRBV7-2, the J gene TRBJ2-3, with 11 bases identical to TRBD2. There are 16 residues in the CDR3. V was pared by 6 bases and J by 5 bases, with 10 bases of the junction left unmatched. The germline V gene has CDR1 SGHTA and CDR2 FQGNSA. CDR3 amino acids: CASSRVAGGLGDTQYF. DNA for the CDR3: TGTGCCAGCAGTCGAGTAGCGGGAGGGTTGGGAGATACGCAGTATTTT.

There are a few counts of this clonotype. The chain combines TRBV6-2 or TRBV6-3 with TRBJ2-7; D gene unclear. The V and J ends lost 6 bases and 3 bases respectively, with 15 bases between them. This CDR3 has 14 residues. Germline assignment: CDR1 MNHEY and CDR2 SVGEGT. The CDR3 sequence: CASSQPYGYYEQYF. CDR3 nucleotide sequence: TGTGCCAGCAGCCAGCCTTACGGGTACTACGAGCAGTACTTC.

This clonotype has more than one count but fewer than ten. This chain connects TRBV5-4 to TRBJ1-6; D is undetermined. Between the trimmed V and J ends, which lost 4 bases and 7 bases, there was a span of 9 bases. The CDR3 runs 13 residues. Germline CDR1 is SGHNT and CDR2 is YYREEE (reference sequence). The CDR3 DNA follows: TGTGCCAGCAGCCGCCAAGAAAATTCACCCCTCCACTTT. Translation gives CASSRQENSPLHF.

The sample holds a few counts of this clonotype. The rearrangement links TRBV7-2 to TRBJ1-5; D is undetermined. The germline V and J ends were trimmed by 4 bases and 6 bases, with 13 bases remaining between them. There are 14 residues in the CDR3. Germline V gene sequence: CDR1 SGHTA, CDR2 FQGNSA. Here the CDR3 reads CASSSQGGIQPQHF. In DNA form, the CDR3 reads TGTGCCAGCAGCTCCCAAGGAGGGATTCAGCCCCAGCATTTT.

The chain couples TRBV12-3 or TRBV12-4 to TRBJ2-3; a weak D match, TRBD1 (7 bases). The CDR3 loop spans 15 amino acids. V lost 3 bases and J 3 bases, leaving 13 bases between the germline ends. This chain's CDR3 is CASSFRSGGTDTQYF. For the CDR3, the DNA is TGTGCCAGCAGTTTCCGGTCAGGGGGGACAGATACGCAGTATTTT.

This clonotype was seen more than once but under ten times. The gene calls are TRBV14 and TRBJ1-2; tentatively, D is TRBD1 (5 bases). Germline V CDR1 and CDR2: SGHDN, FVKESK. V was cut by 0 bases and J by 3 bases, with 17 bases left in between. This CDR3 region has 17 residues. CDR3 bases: TGTGCCAGCAGCCAAGAAGTTCCGGGCCGGGGGGACTATGGCTACACCTTC. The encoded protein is CASSQEVPGRGDYGYTF. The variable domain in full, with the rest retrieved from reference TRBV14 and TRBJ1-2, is EAGVTQFPSHSVIEKGQTVTLRCDPISGHDNLYWYRRVMGKEIKFLLHFVKESKQDESGMPNNRFLAERTGGTYSTLKVQPAELEDSGVYFCASSQEVPGRGDYGYTFGSGTRLTVV.

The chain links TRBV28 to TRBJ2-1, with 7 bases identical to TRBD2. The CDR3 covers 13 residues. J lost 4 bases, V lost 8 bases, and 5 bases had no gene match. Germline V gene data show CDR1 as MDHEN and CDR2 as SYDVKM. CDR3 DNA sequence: TGTGCCAGCGGGGGAGGGCTTTACAATGAGCAGTTCTTC. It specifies CASGGGLYNEQFF.

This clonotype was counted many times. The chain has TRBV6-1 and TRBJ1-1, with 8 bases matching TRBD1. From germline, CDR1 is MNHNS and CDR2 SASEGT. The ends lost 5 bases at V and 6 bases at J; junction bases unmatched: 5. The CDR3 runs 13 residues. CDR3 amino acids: CASSQGAPAEAFF. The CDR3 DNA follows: TGTGCCAGCAGTCAGGGGGCGCCGGCTGAAGCTTTCTTT.

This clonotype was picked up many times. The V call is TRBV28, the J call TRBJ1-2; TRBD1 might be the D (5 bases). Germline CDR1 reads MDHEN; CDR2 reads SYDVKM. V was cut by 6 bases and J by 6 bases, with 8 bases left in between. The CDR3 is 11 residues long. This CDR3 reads CASRLQDGYTF. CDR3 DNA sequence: TGTGCCAGCAGGCTACAGGATGGCTACACCTTC.

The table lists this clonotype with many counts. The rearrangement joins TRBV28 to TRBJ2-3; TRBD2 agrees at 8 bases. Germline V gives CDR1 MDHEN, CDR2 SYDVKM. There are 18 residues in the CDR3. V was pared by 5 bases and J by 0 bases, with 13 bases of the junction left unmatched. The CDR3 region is CASSPKFGAGGSTDTQYF. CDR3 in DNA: TGTGCCAGCAGTCCTAAGTTTGGGGCGGGGGGAAGCACAGATACGCAGTATTTT.

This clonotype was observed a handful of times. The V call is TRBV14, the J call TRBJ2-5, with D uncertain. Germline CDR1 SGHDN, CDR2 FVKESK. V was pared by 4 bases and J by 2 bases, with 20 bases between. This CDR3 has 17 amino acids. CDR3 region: CASSLIRATVFQETQYF. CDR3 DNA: TGTGCCAGCAGCCTGATACGCGCGACCGTTTTTCAAGAGACCCAGTACTTC.

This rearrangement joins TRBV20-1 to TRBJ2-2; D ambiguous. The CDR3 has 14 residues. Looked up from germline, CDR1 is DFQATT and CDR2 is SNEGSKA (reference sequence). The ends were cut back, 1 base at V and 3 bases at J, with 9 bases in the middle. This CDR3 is CSARGTEYTGELFF. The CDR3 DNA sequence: TGCAGTGCTAGAGGGACGGAATACACCGGGGAGCTGTTTTTT.

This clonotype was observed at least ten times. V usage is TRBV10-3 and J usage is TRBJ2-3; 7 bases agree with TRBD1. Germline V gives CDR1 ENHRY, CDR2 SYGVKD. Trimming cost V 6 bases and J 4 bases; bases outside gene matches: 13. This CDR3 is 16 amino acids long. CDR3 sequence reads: CAIRSDAGQEPDTQYF. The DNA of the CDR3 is TGTGCCATCAGGTCAGATGCCGGACAGGAGCCAGATACGCAGTATTTT.

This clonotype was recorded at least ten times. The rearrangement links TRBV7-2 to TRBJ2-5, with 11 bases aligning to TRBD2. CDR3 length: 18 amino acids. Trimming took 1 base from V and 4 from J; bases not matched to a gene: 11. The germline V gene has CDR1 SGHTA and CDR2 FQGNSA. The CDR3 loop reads CASSLEFLAGGGRETQYF. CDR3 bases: TGTGCCAGCAGCTTAGAGTTCCTAGCGGGAGGAGGGAGAGAGACCCAGTACTTC. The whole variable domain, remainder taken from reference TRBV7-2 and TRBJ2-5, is GAGVSQSPSNKVTEKGKDVELRCDPISGHTALYWYRQSLGQGLEFLIYFQGNSAPDKSGLPSDRFSAERTGGSVSTLTIQRTQQEDSAVYLCASSLEFLAGGGRETQYFGPGTRLLVL.

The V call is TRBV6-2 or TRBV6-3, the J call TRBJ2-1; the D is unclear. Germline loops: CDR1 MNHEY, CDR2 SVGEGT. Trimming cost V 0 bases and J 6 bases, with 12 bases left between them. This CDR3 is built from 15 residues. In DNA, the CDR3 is TGTGCCAGCAGTTACTCTCCCATTCTTGGCAATGAGCAGTTCTTC. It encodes CASSYSPILGNEQFF.

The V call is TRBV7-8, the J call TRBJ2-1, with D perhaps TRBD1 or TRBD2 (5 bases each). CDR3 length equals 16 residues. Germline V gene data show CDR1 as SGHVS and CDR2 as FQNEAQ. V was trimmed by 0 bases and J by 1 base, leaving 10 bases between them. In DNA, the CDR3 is TGTGCCAGCAGCTTAGCGGGGCGGGCATCCTACAATGAGCAGTTCTTC. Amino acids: CASSLAGRASYNEQFF.

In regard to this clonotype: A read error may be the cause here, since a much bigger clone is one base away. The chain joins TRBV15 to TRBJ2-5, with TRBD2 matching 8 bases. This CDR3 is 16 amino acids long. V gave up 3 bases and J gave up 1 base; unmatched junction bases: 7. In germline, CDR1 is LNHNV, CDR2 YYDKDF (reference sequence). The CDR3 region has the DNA TGTGCCACCAGCAGGGGGCTAGCGGGTTGCCAAGAGACCCAGTACTTC. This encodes CATSRGLAGCQETQYF.

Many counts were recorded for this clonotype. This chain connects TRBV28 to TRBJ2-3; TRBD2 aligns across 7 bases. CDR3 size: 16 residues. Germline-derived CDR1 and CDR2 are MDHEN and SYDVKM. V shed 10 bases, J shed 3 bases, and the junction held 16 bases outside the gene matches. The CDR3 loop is CATGGMGQGRTDTQYF. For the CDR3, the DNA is TGTGCCACCGGGGGGATGGGGCAGGGAAGGACAGATACGCAGTATTTT.

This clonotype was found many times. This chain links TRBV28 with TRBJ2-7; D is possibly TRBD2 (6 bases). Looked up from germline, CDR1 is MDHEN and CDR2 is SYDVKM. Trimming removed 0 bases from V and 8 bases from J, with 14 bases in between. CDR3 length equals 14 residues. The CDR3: CASSLWAEGNKQYF. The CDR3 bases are TGTGCCAGCAGTTTATGGGCGGAGGGGAATAAGCAGTACTTC.